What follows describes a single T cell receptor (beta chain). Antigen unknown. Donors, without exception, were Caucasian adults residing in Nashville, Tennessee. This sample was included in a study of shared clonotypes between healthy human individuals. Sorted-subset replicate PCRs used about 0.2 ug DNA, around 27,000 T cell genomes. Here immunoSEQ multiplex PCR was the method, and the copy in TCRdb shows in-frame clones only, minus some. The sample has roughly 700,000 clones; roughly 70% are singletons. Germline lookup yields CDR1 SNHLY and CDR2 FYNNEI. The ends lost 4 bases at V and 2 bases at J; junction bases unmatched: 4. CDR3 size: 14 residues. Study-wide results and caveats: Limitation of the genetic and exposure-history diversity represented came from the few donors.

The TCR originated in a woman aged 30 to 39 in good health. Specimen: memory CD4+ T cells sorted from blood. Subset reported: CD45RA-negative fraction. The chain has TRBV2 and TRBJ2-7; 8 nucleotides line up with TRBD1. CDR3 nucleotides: TGTGCCAGCAGTGGGGGACAGGTCACCTACGAGCAGTACTTC. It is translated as CASSGGQVTYEQYF.